Listed here are 23 T cell receptor beta chains from one sample, sequenced in a study of T cells in narcolepsy. Clones were read by immunoSEQ multiplex PCR, and TCRdb kept only the in-frame ones, dropping some. The repertoire holds 35,000 or so clones, with approximately 85% as singletons. Material for sequencing was CD45RA- memory CD4+ T cells from PBMCs. The receptor source for this set is a human donor with narcolepsy.

V usage is TRBV5-1 and J usage is TRBJ1-2; TRBD1 might be the D (6 bases). Trimming removed 2 bases from V and 8 bases from J, with 10 bases in between. CDR1 and CDR2 (germline): SGHRS, YFSETQ. The CDR3 contains 12 residues. The CDR3 here is CASSFDRSGYTF. CDR3 sequence (DNA): TGCGCCAGCAGCTTTGACAGGTCCGGCTACACCTTC.

V usage is TRBV5-4 and J usage is TRBJ1-1, with a tentative D call TRBD1 (6 bases). V lost 4 bases, J lost 1 base, and 11 bases lay in between. Germline CDR1 and CDR2: SGHNT and YYREEE (reference sequence). The CDR3 is 14 amino acids. The CDR3 coding sequence is TGTGCCAGCAGCGCACAGGGTTCGAACACTGAAGCTTTCTTT. Its translation is CASSAQGSNTEAFF.

The chain has TRBV18 and TRBJ1-5, with 9 nucleotides matching TRBD1. Germline V CDR1 and CDR2: KGHSH, LQKENI. The junction had 5 bases not matched to a gene; V was cut back by 4 bases and J by 4 bases. The CDR3 has 15 amino acids. The CDR3 region is CASSHNRGQNQPQHF. The CDR3 bases are TGTGCCAGCTCACATAACAGGGGGCAGAATCAGCCCCAGCATTTT.

J is TRBJ1-4 and V is TRBV4-2; D remains ambiguous. Trimming shortened V by 1 base and J by 5 bases, and 8 bases separated the two germline ends. Germline assignment: CDR1 LGHNA and CDR2 YNFKEQ. This CDR3 contains 14 residues. CDR3 nucleotide sequence: TGTGCCAGCAGCCAAGGGGGTTTAAATGAAAAACTGTTTTTT. Encoded protein: CASSQGGLNEKLFF.

V and J are TRBV4-2 and TRBJ2-3, with TRBD2 matching over 10 bases. This CDR3 has 18 amino acids. With V trimmed by 0 bases and J by 5 bases, 11 bases remained unmatched. CDR1 LGHNA and CDR2 YNFKEQ come from the germline V gene. This CDR3 is CASSQESGGARARDTQYF. The CDR3 bases are TGTGCCAGCAGCCAAGAAAGCGGGGGGGCAAGGGCGCGAGATACGCAGTATTTT.

In this sample, this clone turned up a few times. The V call is TRBV4-3, the J call TRBJ1-1; a weak D match, TRBD1 (6 bases). The CDR3 contains 17 residues. V was pared by 1 base and J by 0 bases, with 15 bases between. Germline V gives CDR1 LGHNA, CDR2 YSLEER. The CDR3 coding sequence is TGCGCCAGCAGCCAAGGGCCCCGGGGGGGCCTGAACACTGAAGCTTTCTTT. This translates into CASSQGPRGGLNTEAFF.

The chain recombines TRBV2 with TRBJ2-7, with 12 bases identical to TRBD1. The trim removed 8 bases at V and 2 bases at J, leaving 7 bases unmatched. The CDR3 is 15 amino acids. The germline gives CDR1 SNHLY, CDR2 FYNNEI. The CDR3 DNA follows: TGTGCCAGCGCCTCGGGACAGGGGGCACCCTACGAGCAGTACTTC. Residues: CASASGQGAPYEQYF.

The V and J genes are TRBV11-3 and TRBJ2-3, with 9 bases matching TRBD1. Germline CDR1 is SGHNT and CDR2 is YENEEA. The CDR3 has 14 amino acids. V shed 5 bases and J 4 bases; nucleotides not matched to a gene: 4. CDR3 protein: CASSRDRAADTQYF. The CDR3 coding sequence is TGTGCCAGCAGCCGGGACAGGGCAGCAGATACGCAGTATTTT.

The V gene is TRBV19, the J gene TRBJ1-5, with D possibly being TRBD1 (6 bases). Trimming pared 5 bases from V and 0 bases from J, leaving 17 bases between. The CDR3 covers 17 residues. Germline V gives CDR1 LNHDA, CDR2 SQIVND (reference sequence). The CDR3 reads CASSPGTHHYSNQPQHF. The CDR3 nucleotides are TGTGCCAGTAGTCCCGGGACACATCATTATAGCAATCAGCCCCAGCATTTT.

The rearrangement joins TRBV6-1 to TRBJ2-7; D unresolved. The CDR3 loop spans 13 amino acids. V lost 6 bases and J lost 3, with 12 bases in between. Looked up from germline, CDR1 is MNHNS and CDR2 is SASEGT. This chain's CDR3 is CASRGFPGYEQYF. For the CDR3, the DNA is TGTGCCAGCAGGGGCTTCCCCGGCTACGAGCAGTACTTC.

The rearrangement uses TRBV5-6 and TRBJ2-5, with D tentatively TRBD2 (6 bases). This CDR3 has 15 amino acids. The germline V gene encodes CDR1 SGHDT and CDR2 YYEEEE. V was trimmed by 2 bases and J by 1 base, leaving 12 bases between them. This CDR3 is CASSFARGSQETQYF. The CDR3 DNA follows: TGTGCCAGCAGCTTTGCCCGGGGGTCCCAAGAGACCCAGTACTTC.

The rearrangement links TRBV7-9 to TRBJ2-2; 12 bases are shared with TRBD2. CDR1 and CDR2 from the germline V gene are SEHNR and FQNEAQ (reference sequence). The junction had 8 bases not matched to a gene; V was cut back by 5 bases and J by 7 bases. The CDR3 spans 16 residues. CDR3 amino acids: CASSDTSGGPGGELFF. The CDR3 DNA is TGTGCCAGCAGCGACACTAGCGGGGGGCCAGGCGGGGAGCTGTTTTTT.

The CDR3 region is CASSPRQGAYEQYF. The CDR3 region has the DNA TGTGCCAGCAGCCCGAGACAGGGGGCCTACGAGCAGTACTTC. The V call is TRBV5-4, the J call TRBJ2-7, with 9 nucleotides matching TRBD1. The CDR3 runs 14 residues. V dropped 4 bases and J dropped 2; count of bases not matched to a gene: 4. CDR1 and CDR2 from the germline V gene are SGHNT and YYREEE (reference sequence).

The J gene is TRBJ2-2, the V gene TRBV4-2, with 9 bases fitting TRBD2. The CDR3 has 17 residues. In germline, CDR1 is LGHNA, CDR2 YNFKEQ. Losses at the gene ends were 0 bases for V and 7 bases for J; bases not matched to a gene: 9. The CDR3 here is CASSQDSAGGPGGELFF. CDR3 coding DNA: TGTGCCAGCAGCCAAGATTCGGCGGGGGGGCCCGGCGGGGAGCTGTTTTTT.

This chain connects TRBV9 to TRBJ2-6; D unclear. This CDR3 has 18 amino acids. V lost 0 bases, J lost 0 bases, and 13 bases lay in between. CDR1 is SGDLS, CDR2 YYNGEE, per germline. The CDR3 DNA reads TGTGCCAGCAGCGTAGCTCCAGCCAGATTCTCTGGGGCCAACGTCCTGACTTTC. It yields the protein CASSVAPARFSGANVLTF.

Comment on this clone: At one end the junction does not follow the germline gene, possibly because of a read error. This sequence joins TRBV29-1 and TRBJ2-4; TRBD1 matches at 8 bases. CDR3 size: 12 residues. Germline V gene data show CDR1 as SQVTM and CDR2 as ANQGSEA. CDR3 protein: CSVEDPGQGKNF. DNA for the CDR3: TGCAGCGTTGAAGATCCTGGACAGGGCAAGAACTTC. Together with reference TRBV29-1 and TRBJ2-4, the CDR3 gives the full variable domain: SAVISQKPSRDICQRGTSLTIQCQVDSQVTMMFWYRQQPGQSLTLIATANQGSEATYESGFVIDKFPISRPNLTFSTLTVSNMSPEDSSIYLCSVEDPGQGKNFGAGTRLSVL.

V and J are TRBV4-3 and TRBJ1-2; no firm D call. V was cut by 0 bases and J by 1 base, with 9 bases left in between. The CDR3 totals 15 residues. Germline CDR1 LGHNA, CDR2 YSLEER. The CDR3 nucleotides are TGCGCCAGCAGCCAAGATTGGTCCGTTAACTATGGCTACACCTTC. It yields the protein CASSQDWSVNYGYTF.

The chain has TRBV5-1 and TRBJ2-5; the D is unclear. V lost 3 bases and J lost 2, with 8 bases in between. Germline V CDR1 and CDR2: SGHRS, YFSETQ. CDR3 length equals 13 residues. The CDR3, as DNA: TGCGCCAGCAGCTCCCGCCCGCAAGAGACCCAGTACTTC. It encodes CASSSRPQETQYF.

V gene TRBV11-2 combines with J gene TRBJ2-5; TRBD1 agrees at 7 bases. Per the germline V gene, CDR1 is SGHAT and CDR2 is FQNNGV. This CDR3 has 15 amino acids. The V gene end was trimmed by 1 base and the J gene end by 0 bases; junction bases not matched to a gene: 2. The CDR3 DNA is TGTGCCAGCAGCTTAGTCGGGACAGACCAAGAGACCCAGTACTTC. Translated, it gives CASSLVGTDQETQYF.

This rearrangement joins TRBV19 to TRBJ2-1, with D unresolved. The CDR3 length is 12 residues. Germline V CDR1 and CDR2: LNHDA, SQIVND (reference sequence). V lost 7 bases to trimming and J lost 6 bases, with 10 bases between them. This CDR3 is CASTRTPNEQFF. CDR3 bases: TGTGCCAGTACTCGGACCCCCAATGAGCAGTTCTTC.

V and J are TRBV29-1 and TRBJ1-1; weak D call: TRBD1 (5 bases). The CDR3 contains 13 residues. The germline CDR1 and CDR2 sequences are SQVTM and ANQGSEA. The germline V and J ends were trimmed by 3 bases and 5 bases, with 13 bases remaining between them. The CDR3 protein is CSVDRGPGTEAFF. CDR3 coding DNA: TGCAGCGTTGATAGGGGCCCAGGGACTGAAGCTTTCTTT.

The V gene is TRBV7-8, the J gene TRBJ2-7; 7 bases map to TRBD2. J lost 2 bases, V lost 1 base, and 5 bases had no gene match. Germline V CDR1 and CDR2: SGHVS, FQNEAQ. CDR3 length equals 15 residues. CDR3 in DNA: TGTGCCAGCAGCTTAGGGGCAGGGACTACCTACGAGCAGTACTTC. Its translation is CASSLGAGTTYEQYF.

The chain recombines TRBV7-8 with TRBJ2-5; D is ambiguous. The J call is doubtful: the DNA matches TRBJ2-7 better. This CDR3 is 14 amino acids long. Germline V gives CDR1 SGHVS, CDR2 FQNEAQ. The CDR3 DNA sequence: TGTGCCAGCAGCTCAACAGACGGCTCCTACGAGCAGTACTTC. It codes for CASSSTDGSYEQYF.